This T cell receptor (beta chain) was sequenced in a study of neurological immune-mediated disorders. 2 million unsorted PBMCs were stored in RNAlater at -80 °C before RNA extraction. This clonotype was seen repeatedly, ten times or more. V was shortened by 5 bases and J by 8 bases, with 7 bases between the two germline ends. CDR1 is DFQATT, CDR2 SNEGSKA, per germline (reference sequence). The CDR3 spans 10 residues. A 10-nucleotide random UMI tagged transcripts in template-switch 5'RACE cDNA synthesis. Each CDR3 protein gets one entry after TCRdb re-called the 5' RACE reads with MiXCR. The sample includes 55,000 to 75,000 distinct CDR3 sequences, 4% to 6% of them seen just once.

V usage is TRBV20-1 and J usage is TRBJ2-1; D remains unclear. The clonotype originates from a woman aged 25 to 39 with multiple sclerosis. Sequencing was performed on PBMCs. CDR3 coding DNA: TGCAGTGCTGTTTACGATGAGCAGTTCTTC. Protein sequence: CSAVYDEQFF.